The source of this TCR beta chain is a study of Graves' ophthalmopathy and Graves' hyperthyroidism. Fresh peripheral blood, about 10 ml, was the PBMC source. This clonotype was seen at least ten times. Its target is not known. TCR beta CDR3 regions were amplified from RNA transcripts. First-round RT-PCR with HTBI primers preceded a second-round multiplex PCR. Using its own MiXCR run on the multiplex PCR reads, TCRdb lists one record per CDR3 protein. This sample carries under 350,000 distinct CDR3 sequences, about a sixth of them seen once, and the ten largest clones take 12%. Study-wide points: Discriminating ophthalmopathy from stable hyperthyroidism, a 13-signature model attained a sensitivity of approximately 85% and a specificity of approximately 77%.

Germline-derived CDR1 and CDR2 are KGHSH and LQKENI. The CDR3 has 15 amino acids. V lost 3 bases, J lost 3 bases, and 5 bases stayed unmatched. The V gene is TRBV18, the J gene TRBJ1-1; 9 positions agree with TRBD1. This TCR was recovered from an adult man with Graves' ophthalmopathy. The sample taken for sequencing was peripheral blood. The CDR3 region has the DNA TGTGCCAGCTCACCCGGGACAGGGACGGACACTGAAGCTTTCTTT. Its translation is CASSPGTGTDTEAFF.